This TCR beta chain stems from a study of blood T cell repertoires in COVID-19. Study details: PBMCs, B-cell-depleted T cells, or T cells provided the cDNA or gDNA that made up the material.

During active infection, Seattle patients enrolled and were then monitored through disease. Repertoires were generated with immunoSEQ multiplex PCR, while TCRdb's copy carries only in-frame clones and drops some. The repertoire holds around 430,000 clones, with 88% as singletons. The CDR3 runs to 16 residues. Trimming pared 4 bases from V and 4 bases from J, leaving 19 bases between. Germline CDR1 SGHTA, CDR2 FQGNSA. The sequencing sample was made of peripheral blood. This clonotype was sampled from a woman between 45 and 65 years old with COVID-19, enrolled during active disease. V usage is TRBV7-2 and J usage is TRBJ1-2; D not resolved. The CDR3, as DNA: TGTGCCAGCAGCTCCCGGGGAGGGCCTAGTACCTATGGCTACACCTTC. Translating it yields CASSSRGGPSTYGYTF.